Following are 16 T cell receptor beta chains from one sample sequenced in a study of identical twins. TCRdb called the 5' RACE reads again in MiXCR, with one record for every CDR3 protein. The sample records 650,000 to 750,000 distinct CDR3 sequences, around 20% being singletons. A further study also used this sample, focusing on T cells expressing NK-cell markers.

The sequenced sample consisted of PBMCs. These receptors came from a woman aged 18-35 years in good health.

As DNA, the CDR3 is TGCGCCAGCACCCCGGACGACAGGGTGGGCGAGCAGTACTTC. It specifies CASTPDDRVGEQYF. The chain is built from TRBV5-1 and TRBJ2-7, with 7 bases lining up with TRBD1. Per germline, CDR1 SGHRS and CDR2 YFSETQ. The CDR3 covers 14 residues. Losses at the gene ends were 6 bases for V and 6 bases for J; bases not matched to a gene: 12.

This clonotype appeared a few times. V usage is TRBV18 and J usage is TRBJ2-3, with 12 bases that match TRBD2. Germline V gene sequence: CDR1 KGHSH, CDR2 LQKENI. Trimming took 4 bases from V and 2 from J; bases not matched to a gene: 4. The CDR3 loop spans 16 amino acids. The CDR3 DNA sequence: TGTGCCAGCTCACGCTCTAGCGGGAGGGTCACAGATACGCAGTATTTT. Protein sequence: CASSRSSGRVTDTQYF.

The chain employs TRBV6-1 and TRBJ2-1, with D possibly matching TRBD2 (6 bases). The CDR3 has 14 amino acids. V shed 7 bases and J shed 5 bases, with 15 bases lying between them. Germline V gene sequence: CDR1 MNHNS, CDR2 SASEGT. The CDR3 sequence is CASINGGINNEQFF. The CDR3 coding sequence is TGTGCCAGCATCAACGGGGGAATCAACAATGAGCAGTTCTTC.

The J gene is TRBJ2-7, the V gene TRBV10-3; D is perhaps TRBD2 (6 bases). Per germline, CDR1 ENHRY and CDR2 SYGVKD. Trimming removed 6 bases at V and 2 bases at J, with 8 bases between. The length of the CDR3 is 12 residues. In DNA, the CDR3 is TGTGCCATCAGCCCGGGGGCCTACGAGCAGTACTTC. It is translated as CAISPGAYEQYF.

This clonotype was detected ten times or more. The gene calls are TRBV20-1 and TRBJ2-5; 8 bases agree with TRBD1. Trimming removed 4 bases from V and 5 bases from J; junction bases left unmatched: 6. Germline CDR1 and CDR2: DFQATT and SNEGSKA (reference sequence). The CDR3 has 13 residues. The CDR3 DNA sequence: TGCAGTGCTATGGGCAGGGGGCTTGAGACCCAGTACTTC. Translating it yields CSAMGRGLETQYF.

The chain carries TRBV10-3 and TRBJ1-1; no reliable D call. The germline V gene encodes CDR1 ENHRY and CDR2 SYGVKD. Deletions cut 6 bases from V and 0 bases from J, with 8 bases between. This CDR3 has 13 amino acids. CDR3 loop: CAIRQIMNTEAFF. CDR3 nucleotides: TGTGCCATCAGACAGATCATGAACACTGAAGCTTTCTTT.

The chain recombines TRBV5-1 with TRBJ1-2, with D possibly being TRBD1 (5 bases). Germline loops: CDR1 SGHRS, CDR2 YFSETQ. The V and J ends lost 0 bases and 7 bases respectively, with 16 bases between them. The CDR3 runs 15 residues. CDR3 nucleotide sequence: TGCGCCAGCAGCTTGGTAATGGCGGGGGGAGCTGGCTACACCTTC. Translating it yields CASSLVMAGGAGYTF.

V usage is TRBV4-3 and J usage is TRBJ2-1; 7 bases match TRBD2. V was clipped by 1 base and J by 2 bases; unmatched bases: 8. Germline-derived CDR1 and CDR2 are LGHNA and YSLEER. The CDR3 extends over 17 amino acids. The CDR3 protein is CASSQGAAGITYNEQFF. CDR3 sequence (DNA): TGCGCCAGCAGCCAAGGGGCAGCGGGAATTACCTACAATGAGCAGTTCTTC.

This clonotype was observed a handful of times. V and J are TRBV20-1 and TRBJ1-1, with D unresolved. V gave up 0 bases and J gave up 0 bases, with 14 bases separating them. The V gene's germline CDR1 is DFQATT and CDR2 SNEGSKA (reference sequence). The CDR3 has 16 amino acids. In DNA, the CDR3 is TGCAGTGCTAGAGATGTCCTTCGCCCTATGAACACTGAAGCTTTCTTT. The encoded protein is CSARDVLRPMNTEAFF.

This clonotype was counted only a few times. The chain has TRBV9 and TRBJ2-1; TRBD2 matches at 10 bases. Germline-derived CDR1 and CDR2 are SGDLS and YYNGEE. With V trimmed by 0 bases and J by 2 bases, 2 bases remained unmatched. The CDR3 runs to 16 residues. The CDR3 region is CASSVDGTSAYNEQFF. For the CDR3, the DNA is TGTGCCAGCAGCGTAGATGGGACTAGCGCCTACAATGAGCAGTTCTTC.

The V call is TRBV5-1, the J call TRBJ2-1; TRBD2 agrees at 8 bases. V shed 4 bases and J 5 bases; nucleotides not matched to a gene: 5. The CDR3 is 14 amino acids. Germline V gene sequence: CDR1 SGHRS, CDR2 YFSETQ. The CDR3 sequence is CASSQRELNNEQFF. Here the CDR3 DNA reads TGCGCCAGCAGCCAGCGGGAGTTGAACAATGAGCAGTTCTTC.

This clonotype was observed at least ten times. The chain uses TRBV20-1 and TRBJ1-2, with D hard to call. This CDR3 has 10 residues. V lost 5 bases and J lost 8, with 9 bases in between. Germline lookup yields CDR1 DFQATT and CDR2 SNEGSKA (reference sequence). The CDR3 region is CSAGSSGYTF. The CDR3 coding sequence is TGCAGTGCTGGTTCCTCAGGCTACACCTTC.

This clonotype has only a few counts. J is TRBJ2-1 and V is TRBV25-1; 9 bases agree with TRBD1. The ends lost 6 bases at V and 3 bases at J; junction bases unmatched: 9. The germline CDR1 and CDR2 sequences are MGHDK and SYGVNS. CDR3 length: 16 amino acids. The CDR3 nucleotides are TGTGCCAGCAGGGGCCCGGGACAGGGAGACTACAATGAGCAGTTCTTC. Protein: CASRGPGQGDYNEQFF.

The chain carries TRBV4-2 and TRBJ2-5; TRBD1 aligns across 8 bases. The CDR3 is 15 amino acids. V trimming: 10 bases; J trimming: 4 bases; junction bases outside the gene matches: 14. Germline CDR1 reads LGHNA; CDR2 reads YNFKEQ. The CDR3 DNA reads TGTGCCACCGCACAACGGACAGGGCCTGGAGAGACCCAGTACTTC. It specifies CATAQRTGPGETQYF.

This clonotype occurred a few times. One end of the junction does not line up with germline, which may come from a read error. The chain joins TRBV5-1 to TRBJ2-3; D ambiguous. CDR3 size: 14 residues. CDR1 and CDR2 from the germline V gene are SGHRS and YFSETQ. CDR3 nucleotide sequence: TGCGCCAGTAGCTTGGGTTTCCGGACAGATACGCAGTATTTT. This encodes CASSLGFRTDTQYF. The variable domain in full, with the rest retrieved from reference TRBV5-1 and TRBJ2-3, is KAGVTQTPRYLIKTRGQQVTLSCSPISGHRSVSWYQQTPGQGLQFLFEYFSETQRNKGNFPGRFSGRQFSNSRSEMNVSTLELGDSALYLCASSLGFRTDTQYFGPGTRLTVL.

Many counts were recorded for this clonotype. The chain is built from TRBV12-3 or TRBV12-4 and TRBJ2-3, with D possibly being TRBD1 (5 bases). The V gene lost 4 bases and the J gene lost 5 bases, with 10 bases spanning the gap. The length of the CDR3 is 13 residues. CDR3 sequence reads: CASSWVGVDTQYF. In nucleotides, the CDR3 is TGTGCCAGCAGTTGGGTAGGGGTAGATACGCAGTATTTT.